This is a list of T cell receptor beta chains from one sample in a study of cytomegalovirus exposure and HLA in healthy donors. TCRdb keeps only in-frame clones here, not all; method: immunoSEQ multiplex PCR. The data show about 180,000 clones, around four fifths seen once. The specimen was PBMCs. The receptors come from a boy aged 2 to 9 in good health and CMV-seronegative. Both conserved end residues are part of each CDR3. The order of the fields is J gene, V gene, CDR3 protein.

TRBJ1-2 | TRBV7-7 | CASSLALLGTDVNYGYTF
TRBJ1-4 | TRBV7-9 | CASSLAVPATNEKLFF
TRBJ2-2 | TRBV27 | CASSDPGNVGNTGELFF
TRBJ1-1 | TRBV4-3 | CASSQDAAFTEAFF
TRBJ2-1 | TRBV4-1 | CASSQPFTRDEQFF
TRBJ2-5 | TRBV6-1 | CASERGDDQETQYF
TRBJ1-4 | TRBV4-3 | CASSPDRGPTEKLFF
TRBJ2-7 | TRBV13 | CASSLEGVEQYF
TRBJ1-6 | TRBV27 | CASGTESSYNSPLHF
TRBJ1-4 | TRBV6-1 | CASRSSTGGGEKLFF
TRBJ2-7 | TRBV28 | CASGAGTHEQYF
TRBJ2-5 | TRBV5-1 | CASSSTSGWAETQYF
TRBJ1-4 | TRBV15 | CAISRDRVNEKLFF
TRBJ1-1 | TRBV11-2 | CASSLGLRGPMNTEAFF
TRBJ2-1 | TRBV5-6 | CASSRLAGDNEQFF
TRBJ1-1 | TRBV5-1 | CASSLVAVGDRDPEAFF
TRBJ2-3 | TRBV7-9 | CASSPRLAGGPTDTQYF
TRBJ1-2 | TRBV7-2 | CASSVTGGFGYTF
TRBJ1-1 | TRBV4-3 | CASSLASNTEAFF
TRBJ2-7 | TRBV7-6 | CASSRGLAGVRGSYEQYF
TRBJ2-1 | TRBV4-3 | CASSQRGVNEQFF
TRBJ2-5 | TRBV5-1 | CASSLAPTGGRETQYF
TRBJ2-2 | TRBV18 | CASSDPGLAVTGELFF
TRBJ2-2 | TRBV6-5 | CASRRSNTGELFF
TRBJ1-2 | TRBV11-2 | CASSLVQGADYGYTF
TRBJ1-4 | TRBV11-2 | CASSLDRAGNEKLFF
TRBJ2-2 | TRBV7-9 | CASSPYVGVTGELFF
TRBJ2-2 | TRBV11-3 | CASSLALAGGTGELFF